This T cell receptor (beta chain) was sequenced during a study of early T cells in non-severe SARS-CoV-2 infection. This clonotype was picked up many times. Individual cDNA molecules received unique molecular identifiers during library preparation. In TCRdb, the 5' RACE reads were re-called with MiXCR into one record per CDR3 protein. Of tens of thousands of distinct CDR3 sequences listed, 11% were seen once; the top ten hold 3.5% to 4%. The CDR3 loop spans 13 amino acids. V lost 1 base and J lost 3, with 7 bases in between. Germline loops: CDR1 SGHTA, CDR2 FQGNSA. The chain links TRBV7-2 to TRBJ2-7; D remains unclear. This receptor was obtained from an adult who was a healthcare worker with PCR-confirmed SARS-CoV-2 infection or an uninfected control (not recorded which). The sample consisted of whole blood. CDR3 region: CASSLVTGYEQYF. The CDR3 DNA is TGTGCCAGCAGCTTAGTCACGGGCTACGAGCAGTACTTC.